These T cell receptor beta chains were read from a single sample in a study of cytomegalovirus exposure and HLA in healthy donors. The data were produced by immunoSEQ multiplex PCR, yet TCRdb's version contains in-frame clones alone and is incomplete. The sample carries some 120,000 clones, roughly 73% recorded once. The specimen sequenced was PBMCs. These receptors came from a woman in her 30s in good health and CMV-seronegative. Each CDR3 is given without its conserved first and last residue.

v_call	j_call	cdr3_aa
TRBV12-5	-	ASGLVGWGAYEQY
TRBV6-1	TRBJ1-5	ASQTGNQPQH
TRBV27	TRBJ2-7	ASRSGQYYEQY
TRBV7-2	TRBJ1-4	ASSRQGGEYEKLF
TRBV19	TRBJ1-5	ASSTPGGFQPQH
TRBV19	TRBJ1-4	ASSLQGGANEKLF
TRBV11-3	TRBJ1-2	ASSWGTETYGYT
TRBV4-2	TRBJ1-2	ASSQVEGANYGYT
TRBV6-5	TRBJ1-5	ASGMDSNSNQPQH
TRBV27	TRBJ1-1	ASKGGQNTEAF
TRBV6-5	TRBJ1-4	ASRWAAGDEKLF
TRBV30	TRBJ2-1	ALQPYTGTGERGQF
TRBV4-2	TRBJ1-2	ASSQPGTANYGYT